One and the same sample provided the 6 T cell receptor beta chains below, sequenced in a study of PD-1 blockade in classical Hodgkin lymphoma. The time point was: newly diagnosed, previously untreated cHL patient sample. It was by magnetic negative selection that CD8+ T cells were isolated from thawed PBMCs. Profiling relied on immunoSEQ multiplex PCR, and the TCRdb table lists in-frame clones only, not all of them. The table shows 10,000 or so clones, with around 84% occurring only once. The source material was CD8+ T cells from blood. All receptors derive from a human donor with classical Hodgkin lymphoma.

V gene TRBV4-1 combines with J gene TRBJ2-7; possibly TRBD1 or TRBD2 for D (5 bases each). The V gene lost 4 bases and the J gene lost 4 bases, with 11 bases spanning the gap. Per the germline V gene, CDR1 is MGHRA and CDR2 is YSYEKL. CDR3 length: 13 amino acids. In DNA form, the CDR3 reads TGCGCCAGCAGCCCGGGGCTTTATTACGAGCAGTACTTC. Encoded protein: CASSPGLYYEQYF.

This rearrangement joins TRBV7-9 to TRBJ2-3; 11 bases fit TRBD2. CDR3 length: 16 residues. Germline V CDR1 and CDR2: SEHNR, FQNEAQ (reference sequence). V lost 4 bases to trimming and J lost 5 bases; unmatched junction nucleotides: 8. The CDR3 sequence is CASSSRTSGYGDTQYF. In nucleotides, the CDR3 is TGTGCCAGCAGCTCTCGGACTAGCGGGTATGGAGATACGCAGTATTTT.

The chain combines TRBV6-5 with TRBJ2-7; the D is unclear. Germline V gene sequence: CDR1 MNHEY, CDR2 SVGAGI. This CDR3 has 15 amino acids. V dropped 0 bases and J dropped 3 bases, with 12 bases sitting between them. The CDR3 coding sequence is TGTGCCAGCAGTTACTCCGTGGACCCCTACTACGAGCAGTACTTC. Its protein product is CASSYSVDPYYEQYF.

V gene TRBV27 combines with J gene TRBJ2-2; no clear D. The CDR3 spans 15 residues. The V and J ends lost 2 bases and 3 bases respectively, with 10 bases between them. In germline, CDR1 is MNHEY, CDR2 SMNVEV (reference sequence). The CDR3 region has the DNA TGTGCCAGCAGTTTAGAGGCCAGATACACCGGGGAGCTGTTTTTT. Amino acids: CASSLEARYTGELFF.

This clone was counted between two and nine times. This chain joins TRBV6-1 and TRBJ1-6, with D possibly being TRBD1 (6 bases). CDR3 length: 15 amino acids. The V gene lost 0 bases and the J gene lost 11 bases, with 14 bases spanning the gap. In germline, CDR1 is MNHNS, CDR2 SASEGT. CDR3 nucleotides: TGTGCCAGCAGTGAAGCGCTGGGGGCCCTTCCACCCCTCCACTTT. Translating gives CASSEALGALPPLHF.

CDR3 region: CASSLAGGPADTQYF. The CDR3, as DNA: TGTGCCAGCAGCCTAGCGGGGGGGCCTGCAGATACGCAGTATTTT. The chain links TRBV11-2 to TRBJ2-3; TRBD2 aligns across 12 bases. The CDR3 length is 15 residues. Unmatched junction bases numbered 4, after V lost 5 bases and J lost 4 bases. Germline V CDR1 and CDR2: SGHAT, FQNNGV.